The rows below give T cell receptor beta chains drawn from one sample of a study of cytomegalovirus exposure and HLA in healthy donors. Sequencing was performed with immunoSEQ multiplex PCR; in TCRdb, only in-frame clones are kept and a portion is missing. Its table records over 60,000 clones. Material: PBMCs. These receptors came from a female donor in good health and CMV-seropositive. Each CDR3 is given with its conserved first and last residue. The D gene is left open where the match is weak.

V gene	D gene	J gene	CDR3 protein	CDR3 DNA
TRBV7-8	NA	TRBJ2-5	CASSLVAGRETQYF	TGTGCCAGCAGCTTAGTGGCGGGGCGGGAGACCCAGTACTTC
TRBV5-8	NA	TRBJ1-1	CASSLDRANTEAFF	TGTGCCAGCAGCTTGGACAGGGCTAACACTGAAGCTTTCTTT
TRBV6-5	TRBD1	TRBJ1-4	CASKTYRTGGEKLFF	TGTGCCAGCAAAACGTATAGGACAGGGGGGGAGAAACTGTTTTTT
TRBV6-1	TRBD1	TRBJ2-7	CASTRTDRGYEQYF	TGTGCCAGCACCAGAACGGACAGGGGCTACGAGCAGTACTTC
TRBV6-6	NA	TRBJ1-2	CASSPTGDYGYTF	TGTGCCAGCAGCCCGACAGGTGACTATGGCTACACCTTC
TRBV5-1	TRBD2	TRBJ2-5	CASSRISGGTSETQYF	TGCGCCAGCAGCCGGATCTCCGGCGGGACTAGCGAGACCCAGTACTTC
TRBV7-8	TRBD1	TRBJ1-2	CASSRDRGKGKNYGYTF	TGTGCCAGCAGCCGTGACAGGGGAAAAGGGAAAAACTATGGCTACACCTTC
TRBV6-1	NA	TRBJ2-3	CASSEGGTLNTQYF	TGTGCCAGCAGTGAAGGCGGAACCCTGAATACGCAGTATTTT
TRBV7-8	NA	TRBJ1-2	CASSFNRNGYTF	TGTGCCAGCAGCTTCAACAGAAATGGCTACACCTTC
TRBV5-6	NA	TRBJ2-1	CASSYLPTGAPNEQFF	TGTGCCAGCAGCTATTTGCCGACAGGCGCGCCCAATGAGCAGTTCTTC
TRBV6-5	NA	TRBJ2-7	CASRPTDLHDYEQYF	TGTGCCAGCAGACCGACAGATCTGCACGACTACGAGCAGTACTTC
TRBV28	NA	TRBJ2-7	CAARPSSGILSYEQYF	TGTGCCGCCCGTCCCTCAAGCGGAATACTCTCCTACGAGCAGTACTTC
TRBV11-2	TRBD1	TRBJ2-1	CASSLERNSGGYNEQFF	TGTGCCAGCAGCTTAGAACGTAACTCAGGGGGCTACAATGAGCAGTTCTTC
TRBV18	TRBD1	TRBJ2-7	CASSPSIGQGYEQYF	TGTGCCAGCTCACCATCCATTGGACAGGGGTACGAGCAGTACTTC